This record covers a single TCR beta chain. This CDR3 is built from 16 residues. Germline values: CDR1 KGHSH, CDR2 LQKENI. The total RNA that was extracted per sample amounted to at least 5 micrograms. A sample-barcoded 5' primer and a J-beta primer mix were used in a second PCR of about 6 to 11 cycles. MiXCR, run by TCRdb on the 5' RACE reads, gives a single entry per CDR3 protein. The data show 700,000 to 850,000 distinct CDR3 sequences, 53% seen once. The data originate from a study of blood T cells in healthy people across ages. This clonotype originated in an elderly man in good health. This chain connects TRBV18 to TRBJ2-1; tentative D call: TRBD2 (6 bases). The last part of the DNA fits TRBJ2-7 better; the J call may be wrong. The specimen sequenced was blood. The CDR3 sequence is CASSQGFGSVYNEQYF. CDR3 DNA: TGTGCCAGCTCACAAGGTTTCGGGAGTGTGTACAATGAGCAGTACTTC.